This T cell receptor beta chain was recovered during a study of cytomegalovirus exposure and HLA in healthy donors. This clone has just a few counts. Its specificity is not known. The PCR ran on 60 Vbeta and 13 Jbeta primers. Profiled with immunoSEQ multiplex PCR; TCRdb holds only in-frame clones, not every one. The table includes 91,000 or so clones, roughly 72% detected once. From germline, CDR1 is SEHNR and CDR2 FQNEAQ (reference sequence). Trimming took off 2 bases at V and 1 base at J, with 8 bases between the two ends. The CDR3 extends over 14 amino acids. Study-wide results and caveats: Sequences of the TCR beta chain were said to predict the HLA-A and HLA-B alleles of most subjects accurately.

The sequencing input was PBMCs. The receptor's source is a young man in good health and CMV-seropositive. The chain is built from TRBV7-9 and TRBJ1-1; no definite D call. This chain's CDR3 is CASSLSRSNTEAFF. The CDR3 region has the DNA TGTGCCAGCAGCTTAAGCAGGTCGAACACTGAAGCTTTCTTT.